This T cell receptor beta chain was retrieved from a study of blood T cell repertoires in COVID-19. About the research overall: COVID-19 samples collected from the United States, Italy and Spain covered acute and convalescent phases. Sources were T cells, B-cell-depleted T cells, or PBMCs; the material itself was cDNA or gDNA.

Authors' data handling: Counts of nucleated cells, estimated from reference gene primer amplification, were obtained. Clones were sequenced by immunoSEQ multiplex PCR, and TCRdb holds only the in-frame ones, with some missing. That table is the source of V, J and clone size, and D and trimming were worked out from the DNA. The sample yields around 99,000 clones, over 75% seen once. Germline-derived CDR1 and CDR2 are SGHDT and YYEEEE. The CDR3 loop spans 16 amino acids. V lost 1 base, J lost 0 bases, and 4 bases stayed unmatched. This clone appeared once. This TCR derives from a woman between 50 and 59 years old with acute or convalescent COVID-19. The chain recombines TRBV5-6 with TRBJ2-5, with TRBD2 identical over 9 bases. Sequenced input: peripheral blood. The CDR3 protein is CASSLLSGGNQETQYF. The CDR3 DNA reads TGTGCCAGCAGCTTGCTTAGCGGGGGAAACCAAGAGACCCAGTACTTC.